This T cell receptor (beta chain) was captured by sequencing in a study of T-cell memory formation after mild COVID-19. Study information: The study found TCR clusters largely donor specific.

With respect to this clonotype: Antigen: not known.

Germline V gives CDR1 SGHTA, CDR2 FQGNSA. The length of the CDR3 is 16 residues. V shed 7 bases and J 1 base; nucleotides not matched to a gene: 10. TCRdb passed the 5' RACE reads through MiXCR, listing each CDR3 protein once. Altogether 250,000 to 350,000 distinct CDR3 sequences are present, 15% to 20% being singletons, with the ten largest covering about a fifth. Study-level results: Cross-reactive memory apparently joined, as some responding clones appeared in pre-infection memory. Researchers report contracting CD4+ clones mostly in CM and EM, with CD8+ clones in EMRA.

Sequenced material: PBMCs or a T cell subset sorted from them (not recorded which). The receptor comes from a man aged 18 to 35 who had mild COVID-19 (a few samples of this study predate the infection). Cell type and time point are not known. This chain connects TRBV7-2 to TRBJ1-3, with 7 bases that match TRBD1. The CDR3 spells CASTPTGTESGNTIYF. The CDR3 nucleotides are TGTGCCAGCACCCCGACAGGGACTGAATCTGGAAACACCATATATTTT.